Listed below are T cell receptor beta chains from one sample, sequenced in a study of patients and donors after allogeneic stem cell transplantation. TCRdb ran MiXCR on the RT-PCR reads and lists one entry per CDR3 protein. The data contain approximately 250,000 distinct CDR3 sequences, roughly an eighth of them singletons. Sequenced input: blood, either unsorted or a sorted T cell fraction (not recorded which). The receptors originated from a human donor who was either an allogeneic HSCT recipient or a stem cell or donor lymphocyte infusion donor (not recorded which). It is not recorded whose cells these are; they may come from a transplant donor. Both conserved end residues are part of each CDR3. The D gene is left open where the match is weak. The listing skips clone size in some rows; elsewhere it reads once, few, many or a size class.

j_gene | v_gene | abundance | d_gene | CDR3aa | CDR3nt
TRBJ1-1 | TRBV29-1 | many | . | CSVEVGSVTEAFF | TGCAGCGTTGAAGTGGGGTCGGTCACTGAAGCTTTCTTT
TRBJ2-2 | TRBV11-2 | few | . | CASSLGIWGGELFF | TGTGCCAGCAGCTTAGGAATTTGGGGCGGGGAGCTGTTTTTT
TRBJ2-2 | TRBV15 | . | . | CATSRDPPNTGELFF | TGTGCCACCAGCAGAGATCCACCGAACACCGGGGAGCTGTTTTTT
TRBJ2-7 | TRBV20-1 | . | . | CSAKRDNYEQYF | TGCAGTGCTAAAAGGGACAACTACGAGCAGTACTTC
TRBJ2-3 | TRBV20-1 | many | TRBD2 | CSAPSGRDTQYF | TGCAGTGCTCCGAGCGGGAGGGATACGCAGTATTTT
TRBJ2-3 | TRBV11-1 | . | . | CASSFGQGKSSTDTQYF | TGTGCCAGCAGCTTTGGGCAGGGCAAATCCTCCACAGATACGCAGTATTTT
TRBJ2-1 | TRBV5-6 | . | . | CASSRIGGFSYNEQFF | TGTGCCAGCAGCCGCATAGGGGGTTTCTCCTACAATGAGCAGTTCTTC
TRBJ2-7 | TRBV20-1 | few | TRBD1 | CSAMRARDSAYEQYF | TGCAGTGCTATGCGGGCCCGGGACAGCGCCTACGAGCAGTACTTC
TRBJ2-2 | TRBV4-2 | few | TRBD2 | CASSPRGSGGAGELFF | TGTGCCAGCAGCCCCAGGGGTAGCGGGGGGGCCGGGGAGCTGTTTTTT
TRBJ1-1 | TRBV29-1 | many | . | CSVGPPEAFF | TGCAGCGTTGGACCCCCAGAAGCTTTCTTT